This TCR beta chain stems from a study of response to subunit inactivated influenza vaccine. TCRdb reanalysed the RT-PCR reads using MiXCR and keeps one entry per CDR3 protein. The sample records around 750,000 distinct CDR3 sequences, around 21% being singletons. V dropped 2 bases and J dropped 1 base, with 13 bases sitting between them. The CDR3 runs 16 residues. This clonotype was detected a few times. This rearrangement joins TRBV12-3 or TRBV12-4 to TRBJ2-3, with D possibly TRBD2 on 7 matching bases. The sample was PBMCs from blood, taken around 5 days after vaccination. This clonotype originated in a man over 45 who received an inactivated influenza vaccine. The CDR3 here is CASSLRGGPGTDTQYF. DNA for the CDR3: TGTGCCAGCAGTTTAAGGGGGGGGCCGGGCACAGATACGCAGTATTTT.